This T cell receptor (beta chain) was profiled in a study of technical replicates of blood from a handful of donors. The germline V gene has CDR1 SNHLY and CDR2 FYNNEI. The CDR3 contains 12 residues. V shed 3 bases and J shed 1 base, with 3 bases lying between them. Assay used: immunoSEQ multiplex PCR; TCRdb lists only in-frame clones, some missing. The table includes almost 70,000 clones, about 89% detected once. The V and J genes are TRBV2 and TRBJ1-1, with no clear D. The sample comprised PBMCs. The clonotype comes from a human donor in good health. Some clones in this sample may be carry-over from other donors' samples. The CDR3 loop reads CASSDQNTEAFF. The CDR3 nucleotides are TGTGCCAGCAGTGATCAGAACACTGAAGCTTTCTTT.